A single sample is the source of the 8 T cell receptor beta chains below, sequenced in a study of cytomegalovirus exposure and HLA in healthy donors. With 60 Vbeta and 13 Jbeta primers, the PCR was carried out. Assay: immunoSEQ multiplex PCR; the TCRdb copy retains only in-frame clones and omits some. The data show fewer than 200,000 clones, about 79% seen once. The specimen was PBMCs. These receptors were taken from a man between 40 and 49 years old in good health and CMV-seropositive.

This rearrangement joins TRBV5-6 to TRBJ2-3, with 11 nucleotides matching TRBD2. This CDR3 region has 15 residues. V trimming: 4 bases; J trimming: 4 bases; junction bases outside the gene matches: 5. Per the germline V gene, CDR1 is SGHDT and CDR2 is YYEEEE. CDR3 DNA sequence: TGTGCCAGCAGCGGGTCACTAGCGGGAGCAGATACGCAGTATTTT. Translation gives CASSGSLAGADTQYF.

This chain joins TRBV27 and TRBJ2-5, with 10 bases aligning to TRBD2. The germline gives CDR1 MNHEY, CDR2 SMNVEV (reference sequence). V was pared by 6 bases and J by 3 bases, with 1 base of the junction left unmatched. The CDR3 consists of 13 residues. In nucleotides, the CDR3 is TGTGCCAGCAGCGGACTAGCGGAAGAGACCCAGTACTTC. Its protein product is CASSGLAEETQYF.

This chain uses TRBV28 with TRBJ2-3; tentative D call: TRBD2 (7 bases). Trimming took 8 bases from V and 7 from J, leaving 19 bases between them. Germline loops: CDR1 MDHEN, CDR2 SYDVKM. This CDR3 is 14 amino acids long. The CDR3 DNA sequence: TGTGCCAGCGGGGGGGGCGCATATGTATATACGCAGTATTTT. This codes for CASGGGAYVYTQYF.

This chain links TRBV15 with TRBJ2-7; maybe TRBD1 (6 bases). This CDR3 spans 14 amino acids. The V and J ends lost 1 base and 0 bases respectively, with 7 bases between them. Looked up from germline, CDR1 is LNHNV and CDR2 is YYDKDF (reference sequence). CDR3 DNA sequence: TGTGCCACCAGCAGAGGGGACACCTCCTACGAGCAGTACTTC. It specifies CATSRGDTSYEQYF.

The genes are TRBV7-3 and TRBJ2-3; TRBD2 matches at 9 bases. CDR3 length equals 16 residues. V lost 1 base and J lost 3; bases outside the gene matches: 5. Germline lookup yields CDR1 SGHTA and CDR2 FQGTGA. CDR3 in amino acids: CASSLISSGRTDTQYF. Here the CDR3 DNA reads TGTGCCAGCAGCTTAATTTCGAGCGGGAGGACAGATACGCAGTATTTT.

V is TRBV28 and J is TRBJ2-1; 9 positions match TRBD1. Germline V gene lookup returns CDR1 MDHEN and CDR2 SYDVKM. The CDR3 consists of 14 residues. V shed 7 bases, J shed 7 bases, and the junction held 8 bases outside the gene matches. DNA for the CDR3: TGTGCCAGCATACCTGGGACAGGGTGGAATGAGCAGTTCTTC. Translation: CASIPGTGWNEQFF.

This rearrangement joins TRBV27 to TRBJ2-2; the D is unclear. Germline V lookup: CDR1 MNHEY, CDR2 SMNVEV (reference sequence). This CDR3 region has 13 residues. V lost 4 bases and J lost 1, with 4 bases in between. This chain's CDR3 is CASSSVNTGELFF. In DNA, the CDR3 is TGTGCCAGCAGTTCAGTGAACACCGGGGAGCTGTTTTTT.

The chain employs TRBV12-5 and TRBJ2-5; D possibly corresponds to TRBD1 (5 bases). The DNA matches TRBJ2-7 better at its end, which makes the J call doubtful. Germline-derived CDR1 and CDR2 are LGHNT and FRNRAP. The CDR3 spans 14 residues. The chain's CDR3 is CASRGVPNSYEQYF. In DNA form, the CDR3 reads TGTGCCAGTAGGGGTGTACCGAACTCCTACGAGCAGTACTTC.